This T cell receptor (beta chain) originates from a study of T cell responses to AZD1222 COVID-19 vaccine. TCRdb's table, derived via immunoSEQ multiplex PCR, lists solely in-frame clones and lacks some. The repertoire holds 95,000 to 150,000 clones, with around 87% as singletons. About this clone itself: Its antigen is not known.

Study observations and caveats: Spike regions recognized by vaccine-associated CD4 TCRs spanned the protein, led by 160-218 and 743-854. Increases in Spike-specific TCR breadth and depth were seen after two AZD1222 doses.

Looked up from germline, CDR1 is KGHSH and CDR2 is LQKENI. The CDR3 runs to 14 residues. V gave up 1 base and J gave up 1 base, with 7 bases separating them. The rearrangement links TRBV18 to TRBJ1-1; D is undetermined. The receptor was derived from an adult in good health. The sequencing used peripheral blood, collected on day 0 of AZD1222 vaccination. This CDR3 reads CASSPLVTNTEAFF. CDR3 bases: TGTGCCAGCTCACCACTGGTCACGAACACTGAAGCTTTCTTT.